This T cell receptor (beta chain) was sequenced in a study of OX40 agonist ivuxolimab in advanced cancers. Regarding the research as a whole: The costimulatory receptor OX40 (CD134) was targeted by ivuxolimab, a fully human IgG2 agonistic monoclonal antibody. Of the 50 to 55 dose-escalation patients, hepatocellular carcinoma was present in approximately 20, melanoma in approximately 15, renal cell carcinoma in 9 and head and neck cancer in 9. Intravenous ivuxolimab was administered to patients every 2 weeks at six dose levels: 0.01, 0.1, 0.3, 1.5, 3 and 10 mg/kg. The purpose of peripheral TCRbeta sequencing was to test whether ivuxolimab changed TCR sequence diversity and led to clonal T-cell expansion. The dose-escalation cohort was almost 85% male with a mean age of about 60 years, ranging from roughly 23 to 85. Prior anti-PD-1, anti-PD-L1 or anti-CTLA-4 therapy was permitted, and checkpoint inhibitors had been received by roughly 42% of dose-escalation patients. Partial responses occurred in three dose-escalation patients: two with cutaneous melanoma and one with hepatocellular carcinoma. The monotherapy dose-escalation portion (N ≈ 52 patients) of the phase I ivuxolimab trial is reported in the paper. General findings and caveats noted by the study authors: Partial responders in the 0.1-3.0 mg/kg groups had among the lowest normalized peripheral clonal expansion, especially among CD8+ T cells. After ivuxolimab, more expanded clones were found on average in CD8+ T cells than in CD4+ T cells. Low levels of normalized T-cell clonal expansion were also seen in some nonresponding patients. At doses from 0.1 to 3.0 mg/kg, clonal expansion was seen in both CD4+ and CD8+ blood T cells between baseline and week 6. The antigen specificity of the peripheral T cells that underwent clonal expansion was not determined.

This clone is considered medium-sized (0.01 to 0.1%). Its target antigen remains unknown. Base qualities are not recorded, but no much larger clone differs from it by a single base. To sequence the TCRbeta CDR3 region, genomic DNA was isolated from the sorted cells. TCRbeta CDR3 regions were sequenced using the immunoSEQ Assay. Held by TCRdb, this immuneACCESS table contains in-frame sequences only and omits some clones. Under half of the omission traces to an unresolved V gene where checked; the cause of the rest is unknown. The sample profile shows 45,000 to 65,000 clones; around three quarters of them were found once. Of the sample, about 6% is held by the ten largest clones. Patients with autoimmune disease history or receiving systemic immunosuppression were excluded from the trial. Peripheral blood for TCR sequencing was collected from all dose cohorts at baseline, on cycle 4 day 1, and on cycle 7 day 1. The samples were taken from a phase I, first-in-human, multicenter, open-label dose-escalation trial of ivuxolimab. Adults with locally advanced or metastatic melanoma, renal cell, hepatocellular, or head and neck squamous cell carcinoma were enrolled in the trial. Before TCR sequencing, CD4+ T cells and CD8+ T cells from peripheral blood were sorted into separate populations.

This receptor was identified in an adult with an advanced solid tumor such as melanoma, head and neck, liver or kidney cancer. The sequencing used CD4+ or CD8+ T cells sorted from blood, collected in a trial of the OX40 agonist ivuxolimab.

The DNA sequence is as follows: TGTGCCAGCAGCAGTCTAGCGGGGGCCCGAGATACGCAGTATTTT. This encodes CASSSLAGARDTQYF. The sequence is built from TRBV28 and TRBJ2-3; 10 central bases correspond to TRBD2. CDR1 MDHEN and CDR2 SYDVKM were looked up in the germline V gene. Spanning cysteine to phenylalanine, the CDR3 consists of 15 amino acids. Only CDR3 DNA remains: 45 bases, in frame from the first base. V is trimmed back by 6 bases and J by 5 bases, and the junction contains 8 bases that no gene match accounts for.